This is a list of T cell receptor beta chains from one sample in a study of cytomegalovirus exposure and HLA in healthy donors. TCRdb's table, derived via immunoSEQ multiplex PCR, lists solely in-frame clones and lacks some. The sample holds some 250,000 clones; around 87% are singletons and the top ten take 0.37%. The sequenced sample consisted of PBMCs. The receptor set was obtained from a woman aged 18-35 years in good health and CMV-seronegative. CDR3s leave out the opening cysteine and the closing phenylalanine or tryptophan. Fields, in order: V gene, J gene, CDR3 protein.

v_gene: TRBV10-2
j_gene: TRBJ1-5
CDR3aa: ASSEFPPGGNQPQH

v_gene: TRBV9
j_gene: TRBJ1-1
CDR3aa: ASSVQGDYTEAF

v_gene: TRBV7-6
j_gene: TRBJ2-5
CDR3aa: ASSYGQEEEETQY

v_gene: TRBV28
j_gene: TRBJ2-1
CDR3aa: ASSWSWSGGNNEQF

v_gene: TRBV6-5
j_gene: TRBJ2-1
CDR3aa: ASTKRTDNEQF

v_gene: TRBV18
j_gene: TRBJ1-1
CDR3aa: ASSPSRVNTEAF

v_gene: TRBV4-1
j_gene: TRBJ1-6
CDR3aa: ASSQDGSFSYNSPLH

v_gene: TRBV28
j_gene: TRBJ1-3
CDR3aa: ASSFRDGTIY

v_gene: TRBV27
j_gene: TRBJ2-2
CDR3aa: ASSRGTSDAGELF

v_gene: TRBV14
j_gene: TRBJ1-1
CDR3aa: ASSQDSLGGAF

v_gene: TRBV19
j_gene: TRBJ2-1
CDR3aa: ASSIRGFDENEQF

v_gene: TRBV10-3
j_gene: TRBJ1-1
CDR3aa: AITGGTEAF

v_gene: TRBV19
j_gene: TRBJ2-1
CDR3aa: ASRTGHATNNEQF

v_gene: TRBV10-3
j_gene: TRBJ2-7
CDR3aa: AITEGFSEQY

v_gene: TRBV6-1
j_gene: TRBJ2-2
CDR3aa: ASSETAGGELF

v_gene: TRBV19
j_gene: TRBJ2-5
CDR3aa: ASSSGLAGKETQY

v_gene: TRBV6-5
j_gene: TRBJ1-2
CDR3aa: ASSYSMDSLFYGYT

v_gene: TRBV7-9
j_gene: TRBJ2-3
CDR3aa: ASRSTSEEIPDTQY